This TCR beta chain derives from a study of blood T cell repertoires in COVID-19 (dated by TCRdb to 2019 to 2021). With respect to the entire study: Collaborator samples came from the United States, Italy and Spain and covered acute and convalescent phases of COVID-19. Deeply sampled blood TCRbeta repertoires from subjects exposed to, actively infected with, or recovered from COVID-19 were included in the dataset. A freely available public database, intended as a resource for researchers studying the immune response to SARS-CoV-2, is where the repertoires were released. The samples were drawn from two sources: the first 160 participants of the ongoing ImmuneRACE study, and 1,254 subjects contributed by 6 global collaborators. Where available, HLA class I and class II types were obtained from metadata supplied by the sample provider rather than from assay-based typing. The prospective study material was composed of cDNA or gDNA derived from T cells, B-cell-depleted T cells, or PBMCs. The sample metadata nearly always contained a de-identified subject ID, COVID-19 status, age in years and sex.

To note about this clone: Its antigen has not been determined. The record has no base qualities; no much larger clone is one base away.

One collaborating source in Seattle enrolled patients while the patients were actively infected and followed the patients over time throughout the course of disease. Whole blood was collected in K2EDTA tubes by collaborating institutions according to the institutions' own protocols. Collaborator samples were shipped for TCRbeta analysis as frozen whole blood, isolated PBMCs, or DNA extracted from either sample type. TCRbeta CDR3 regions were amplified from genomic DNA by means of the immunoSEQ Assay, a bias-controlled multiplex PCR. The authors processed their data as follows. The number of nucleated cells in each sample was estimated by amplification of reference gene primers within the assay. Sequence reads were collapsed and filtered to measure the absolute abundance of every unique TCRbeta CDR3 rearrangement. For each sample, productive Simpson clonality was calculated by taking the square root of Simpson's diversity index across productive rearrangements. TCRdb took this table from immuneACCESS and kept in-frame rearrangements with V and J called. Such tables lack part of the clones; where checked against another copy, unresolved V genes explain under half of the gap, and the rest is unexplained. V and J calls and clone size come straight from that table; D and trimming were deduced from the DNA. This sample has around 270,000 clones in its table, and approximately 85% of those were observed once. The ten largest clones capture approximately 0.94% of the sample.

The germline V end is reduced by 1 base and the J end by 7 bases; junction bases left unmatched: 5. CDR3 length: 16 amino acids, cysteine to phenylalanine. The kept DNA is CDR3 alone, 48 bases in frame from the first base. The germline V gene (reference sequence) gives CDR1 as LGHDT and CDR2 as YNNKEL. On the study overall, not on this receptor specifically: Clinical and demographic metadata were provided uncurated, with the amount varying by source and participant.

What was sequenced was peripheral blood. The receptor chain draws on TRBV3-1 (or the pseudogene TRBV3-2) and TRBJ2-1; 12 junctional bases match TRBD2. The clonotype was recovered from a human donor with COVID-19, enrolled during active disease. The donor label of this sample is uncertain. The CDR3 is CASSQGLAGARNEQFF. The sequenced DNA is TGTGCCAGCAGCCAAGGACTAGCGGGAGCTCGGAATGAGCAGTTCTTC.